This TCR beta chain was obtained from a study of CD8 T cells in ankylosing spondylitis. Each CDR3 protein is one row after TCRdb ran MiXCR on the 5' RACE reads. The table records 220,000 or so distinct CDR3 sequences, roughly 18% of them present only once. There are a few counts of this clonotype. The antigen is undetermined. The CDR3 consists of 14 residues. Trimming cost V 6 bases and J 2 bases, with 15 bases left between them. The germline V gene encodes CDR1 DFQATT and CDR2 SNEGSKA (reference sequence). Study-level findings and limits: Ankylosing spondylitis blood appeared to carry a characteristic TCR beta motif of under ten highly homologous variants.

The sequence derives from a male donor with ankylosing spondylitis. Sequencing was done on a sample of blood, either unsorted or a sorted T cell fraction (not recorded which). The rearrangement uses TRBV20-1 and TRBJ2-3; D may be TRBD2 (6 bases). The CDR3 DNA is TGCAGTGCCCCTAGTGCGGGGCCCACAGATACGCAGTATTTT. It is translated as CSAPSAGPTDTQYF.